Listed below are T cell receptor beta chains from one sample, sequenced in a study of cytomegalovirus exposure and HLA in healthy donors. This table comes from immunoSEQ multiplex PCR, and its TCRdb copy is limited to in-frame clones, with some not included. The repertoire holds about 180,000 clones, 70% to 80% seen once, with more than 3.5% in the top ten. What was sequenced was PBMCs. The receptors here all came from a woman aged 55-70 years in good health and CMV-seropositive. CDR3s include the opening cysteine and the closing phenylalanine or tryptophan. Each record gives: D gene, V gene, clone size, J gene, CDR3 protein, CDR3 DNA. The D gene is left open where the match is weak. The size of a clone is reported for some rows only, either as once, few or many, or as a class for expanded clones.

D: NA; V: TRBV7-8; size: NA; J: TRBJ2-2; CDR3: CASTGTRTPLGGKTGELFF; DNA: TGTGCCAGCACCGGAACCCGGACTCCTCTTGGGGGGAAGACCGGGGAGCTGTTTTTT
D: NA; V: TRBV28; size: NA; J: TRBJ1-1; CDR3: CASSLWEGKRRTEAFF; DNA: TGTGCCAGCAGTTTATGGGAGGGGAAGAGGCGGACTGAAGCTTTCTTT
D: TRBD2; V: TRBV6-4; size: once; J: TRBJ2-1; CDR3: CASRHTGTSGIHEQFF; DNA: TGTGCCAGCAGACACACCGGGACTAGCGGGATTCATGAGCAGTTCTTC
D: TRBD2; V: TRBV5-1; size: NA; J: TRBJ2-7; CDR3: CASSLGLAGSEQYF; DNA: TGCGCCAGCAGCTTGGGGTTAGCGGGGAGCGAGCAGTACTTC
D: TRBD2; V: TRBV7-8; size: NA; J: TRBJ2-7; CDR3: CASSLPGRDEQYF; DNA: TGTGCCAGCAGCTTACCAGGGAGGGACGAGCAGTACTTC
D: NA; V: TRBV27; size: NA; J: TRBJ1-4; CDR3: CASSSSTGGLFF; DNA: NA
D: NA; V: TRBV30; size: NA; J: TRBJ1-4; CDR3: CAWRPTIGGYRNEKLFF; DNA: TGTGCCTGGAGGCCCACCATCGGGGGATACCGTAATGAAAAACTGTTTTTT
D: NA; V: TRBV14; size: few; J: TRBJ2-7; CDR3: CASSQGQEQYF; DNA: TGTGCCAGCAGCCAAGGGCAAGAGCAGTACTTC
D: NA; V: TRBV9; size: NA; J: TRBJ2-3; CDR3: CASSLGGGGGRTQYF; DNA: TGTGCCAGCAGCCTAGGAGGGGGAGGGGGAAGGACGCAGTATTTT
D: NA; V: TRBV7-9; size: NA; J: TRBJ2-2; CDR3: CASSLEGLPPGELFF; DNA: TGTGCCAGCAGCTTGGAAGGACTACCACCCGGGGAGCTGTTTTTT
D: TRBD1; V: TRBV5-1; size: NA; J: TRBJ2-7; CDR3: CASSLLQGGGYEQYF; DNA: TGCGCCAGCAGCTTACTACAGGGGGGCGGGTACGAGCAGTACTTC
D: TRBD1; V: TRBV9; size: NA; J: TRBJ1-6; CDR3: CASSRQGAVTPLHF; DNA: TGTGCCAGCAGCAGACAGGGGGCAGTGACACCCCTCCACTTT
D: NA; V: TRBV18; size: NA; J: TRBJ2-3; CDR3: CASSPANTDTQYF; DNA: TGTGCCAGCTCACCGGCCAACACAGATACGCAGTATTTT
D: NA; V: TRBV9; size: NA; J: TRBJ1-5; CDR3: CASSQTRDQPQHF; DNA: TGTGCCAGCAGCCAAACTCGGGATCAGCCCCAGCATTTT
D: TRBD2; V: TRBV28; size: few; J: TRBJ2-1; CDR3: CAAGTTKSRAFF; DNA: TGTGCCGCCGGGACTACCAAATCCCGAGCGTTCTTC
D: TRBD2; V: TRBV5-4; size: NA; J: TRBJ2-1; CDR3: CASSFSGVSYNEQFF; DNA: TGTGCCAGCAGCTTTAGCGGGGTCTCCTACAATGAGCAGTTCTTC
D: NA; V: TRBV7-2; size: NA; J: TRBJ2-5; CDR3: CASSLDGGPQETQYF; DNA: TGTGCCAGCAGCTTAGACGGGGGGCCCCAAGAGACCCAGTACTTC
D: TRBD1; V: TRBV29-1; size: NA; J: TRBJ2-1; CDR3: CSAYRGSGEQFF; DNA: TGCAGCGCCTACAGGGGGAGCGGTGAGCAGTTCTTC
D: TRBD1; V: TRBV4-3; size: NA; J: TRBJ2-7; CDR3: CASSHLGQGGYEQYF; DNA: TGCGCCAGCAGCCACCTAGGACAGGGGGGGTACGAGCAGTACTTC
D: NA; V: TRBV5-1; size: NA; J: TRBJ1-4; CDR3: CASSPGRATNEKLFF; DNA: TGCGCCAGCAGCCCTGGCCGGGCAACTAATGAAAAACTGTTTTTT
D: TRBD1; V: TRBV28; size: NA; J: TRBJ2-5; CDR3: CASREGAEETQYF; DNA: TGTGCCAGCAGAGAGGGGGCGGAAGAGACCCAGTACTTC
D: NA; V: TRBV7-9; size: NA; J: TRBJ2-5; CDR3: CASSFRTAQETQYF; DNA: TGTGCCAGCAGCTTCAGGACAGCCCAAGAGACCCAGTACTTC
D: TRBD1; V: TRBV7-8; size: NA; J: TRBJ1-3; CDR3: CASSKRGQSTGNTIYF; DNA: TGTGCCAGCAGCAAAAGGGGACAGTCGACTGGAAACACCATATATTTT
D: TRBD2; V: TRBV9; size: few; J: TRBJ2-1; CDR3: CASSVGPSGGSNEQFF; DNA: TGTGCCAGCAGCGTAGGCCCTAGCGGGGGCTCCAATGAGCAGTTCTTC
D: NA; V: TRBV4-1; size: NA; J: TRBJ1-3; CDR3: CASSQEYTIYF; DNA: TGCGCCAGCAGCCAAGAATATACCATATATTTT
D: TRBD1; V: TRBV29-1; size: NA; J: TRBJ2-5; CDR3: CSVAPGGGETQYF; DNA: TGCAGCGTTGCTCCAGGGGGCGGAGAGACCCAGTACTTC
D: TRBD1; V: TRBV28; size: NA; J: TRBJ1-5; CDR3: CASSLLTGRIQPQHF; DNA: TGTGCCAGCAGCCTCCTGACAGGGAGGATCCAGCCCCAGCATTTT
D: TRBD1; V: TRBV7-9; size: NA; J: TRBJ1-2; CDR3: CASSLVTGGWGYTF; DNA: TGTGCCAGCAGCCTCGTGACAGGGGGCTGGGGCTACACCTTC
D: NA; V: TRBV5-1; size: NA; J: TRBJ1-1; CDR3: CASSLGAGIEAFF; DNA: TGCGCCAGCAGCTTGGGTGCAGGGATCGAAGCTTTCTTT
D: TRBD1; V: TRBV6-6; size: NA; J: TRBJ2-7; CDR3: CASSPRDRSSYEQYF; DNA: TGTGCCAGCAGTCCCCGGGACAGGAGCTCCTACGAGCAGTACTTC
D: NA; V: TRBV27; size: once; J: TRBJ1-4; CDR3: CASRGAATNEKLFF; DNA: TGTGCCAGCAGGGGGGCAGCAACTAATGAAAAACTGTTTTTT
D: NA; V: TRBV2; size: NA; J: TRBJ1-6; CDR3: CASRDSYNSPLHF; DNA: TGTGCCAGCAGGGACAGCTATAATTCACCCCTCCACTTT
D: TRBD2; V: TRBV7-8; size: NA; J: TRBJ2-2; CDR3: CASSFTSGGVSGELFF; DNA: TGTGCCAGCAGCTTTACTAGCGGGGGTGTCTCCGGGGAGCTGTTTTTT
D: NA; V: TRBV30; size: NA; J: TRBJ2-5; CDR3: CAWSVQSGAQYF; DNA: TGTGCCTGGAGTGTACAATCCGGGGCCCAGTACTTC
D: TRBD1; V: TRBV4-2; size: NA; J: TRBJ2-3; CDR3: CASSHPPGQGKFGDTQYF; DNA: TGTGCCAGCAGCCACCCACCGGGACAGGGGAAGTTTGGAGATACGCAGTATTTT
D: NA; V: TRBV4-3; size: NA; J: TRBJ1-2; CDR3: CASSQGTGTSNYGYTF; DNA: TGCGCCAGCAGCCAAGGTACGGGGACATCTAACTATGGCTACACCTTC
D: NA; V: TRBV5-8; size: NA; J: TRBJ1-1; CDR3: CASSLPTRSNTEAFF; DNA: TGTGCCAGCAGCCTTCCGACACGTTCGAACACTGAAGCTTTCTTT
D: TRBD2; V: TRBV28; size: NA; J: TRBJ2-1; CDR3: CASSFSRTSGKSEQFF; DNA: TGTGCCAGCAGTTTTTCGAGGACTAGCGGGAAAAGTGAGCAGTTCTTC
D: TRBD2; V: TRBV7-2; size: NA; J: TRBJ2-7; CDR3: CASSPGGTSGGDEQYF; DNA: TGTGCCAGCAGCCCAGGGGGGACTAGCGGGGGTGACGAGCAGTACTTC
D: NA; V: TRBV30; size: NA; J: TRBJ2-5; CDR3: CAYTMKETQYF; DNA: TGTGCCTACACAATGAAAGAGACCCAGTACTTC
D: NA; V: TRBV7-2; size: NA; J: TRBJ1-5; CDR3: CASSDNSNQPQHF; DNA: TGTGCCAGCAGCGACAACAGCAATCAGCCCCAGCATTTT
D: NA; V: TRBV15; size: NA; J: TRBJ2-7; CDR3: CATSRWQGLGYEQYF; DNA: TGTGCCACCAGCAGGTGGCAGGGGCTCGGGTACGAGCAGTACTTC
D: NA; V: TRBV19; size: NA; J: TRBJ1-1; CDR3: CASSSPPQGSTEAFF; DNA: TGTGCCAGTAGTAGCCCCCCGCAGGGGAGCACTGAAGCTTTCTTT
D: TRBD1; V: TRBV10-3; size: NA; J: TRBJ2-7; CDR3: CAISDTGAVSSYEQYF; DNA: TGTGCCATCAGTGATACAGGGGCCGTTTCCTCCTACGAGCAGTACTTC
D: NA; V: TRBV30; size: NA; J: TRBJ1-5; CDR3: CAWSDIAGQPQHF; DNA: TGTGCCTGGAGCGACATTGCCGGTCAGCCCCAGCATTTT
D: NA; V: TRBV7-2; size: NA; J: TRBJ1-3; CDR3: CASSSPSRPGNTIYF; DNA: TGTGCCAGCAGCTCGCCGTCGAGGCCTGGAAACACCATATATTTT
D: NA; V: TRBV12-2; size: NA; J: TRBJ1-5; CDR3: CASRLAYCYSNQPQHF; DNA: TGTGCAAGTCGCTTAGCCTATTGTTATAGCAATCAGCCCCAGCATTTT
D: NA; V: TRBV18; size: NA; J: TRBJ1-4; CDR3: CASSPPGGYGEKLFF; DNA: TGTGCCAGCTCACCACCCGGAGGGTATGGTGAAAAACTGTTTTTT
D: NA; V: TRBV28; size: NA; J: TRBJ2-3; CDR3: CASSLEGLLSTDTQYF; DNA: TGTGCCAGCAGTTTAGAGGGCCTCCTTAGCACAGATACGCAGTATTTT